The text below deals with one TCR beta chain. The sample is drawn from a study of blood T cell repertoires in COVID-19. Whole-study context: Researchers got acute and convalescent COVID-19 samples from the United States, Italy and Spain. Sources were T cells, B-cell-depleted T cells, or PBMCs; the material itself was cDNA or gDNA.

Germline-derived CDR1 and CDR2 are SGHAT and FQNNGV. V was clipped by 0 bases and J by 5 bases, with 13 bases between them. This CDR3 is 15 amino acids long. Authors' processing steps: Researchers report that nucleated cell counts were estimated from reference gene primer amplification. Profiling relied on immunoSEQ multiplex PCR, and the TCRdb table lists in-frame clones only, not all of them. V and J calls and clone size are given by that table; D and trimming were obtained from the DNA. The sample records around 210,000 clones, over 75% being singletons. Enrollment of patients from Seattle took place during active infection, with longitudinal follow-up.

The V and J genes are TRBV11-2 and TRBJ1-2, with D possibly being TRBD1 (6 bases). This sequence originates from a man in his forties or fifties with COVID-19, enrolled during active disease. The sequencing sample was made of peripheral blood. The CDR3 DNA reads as TGTGCCAGCAGCTTAGAGCGGGGGCAGAGTTATGGCTACACCTTC. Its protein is CASSLERGQSYGYTF.